The rows below give T cell receptor beta chains drawn from one sample of a study of CD4 and CD8 cells across lung adenocarcinoma regions. TCRdb ran MiXCR on the PCR reads and lists one entry per CDR3 protein. The top ten clones hold approximately 26% of a sample with roughly 20,000 distinct CDR3 sequences, approximately 52% of them seen once. Sequencing used CD8+ T cells from the center of a lung tumor. Receptors originate from a female donor with lung adenocarcinoma. The CD4 and CD8 labels of this study may be unreliable. The CDR3 runs from the conserved cysteine through the conserved F or W. Fields, in order: D gene, V gene, clone size, J gene, CDR3 protein, CDR3 DNA. The D gene is left open where the match is weak. Clone sizes are given selectively: once, few, many, or a class where the clone is expanded.

TRBD2	TRBV6-1	NA	TRBJ2-7	CASRVAVAGGPYEQYF	TGTGCCAGCAGGGTCGCGGTAGCGGGAGGACCCTACGAGCAGTACTTC
TRBD2	TRBV6-1	NA	TRBJ2-5	CASTGGRNPGTDTQYF	TGTGCCAGCACGGGGGGACGAAACCCTGGCACAGATACCCAGTACTTC
NA	TRBV3-1	NA	TRBJ1-1	CASSRLLDWGTEAFF	TGTGCCAGCAGCCGCCTTCTCGACTGGGGCACTGAAGCTTTCTTT
TRBD2	TRBV6-5	few	TRBJ2-2	CASSFGLEVSGELFF	TGTGCCAGCAGTTTCGGACTAGAGGTTTCCGGGGAGCTGTTTTTT
NA	TRBV6-1	NA	TRBJ2-1	CASSERVGSSYNEQFF	TGTGCCAGCAGTGAACGGGTCGGGAGCTCCTACAATGAGCAGTTCTTC
TRBD2	TRBV14	many	TRBJ2-1	CASSPRASGRADEQFF	TGTGCCAGCAGCCCCAGGGCTAGCGGGAGGGCCGATGAGCAGTTCTTC
NA	TRBV6-5	NA	TRBJ2-3	CASSYDVSRGTQYF	TGTGCCAGCAGCTACGACGTCAGCAGAGGGACGCAGTATTTT
NA	TRBV27	NA	TRBJ2-3	CAGMRVKNTQYF	TGTGCGGGGATGCGAGTCAAAAATACGCAGTATTTT
TRBD2	TRBV5-1	few	TRBJ2-1	CASSLEASGATSYNEQFF	TGCGCCAGCAGCTTGGAGGCTAGCGGGGCAACCTCCTACAATGAGCAGTTCTTC
TRBD1	TRBV12-3/TRBV12-4	medium-sized	TRBJ1-1	CASSWPGQGYTEAFF	TGTGCCAGCAGTTGGCCGGGACAGGGCTACACTGAAGCTTTCTTT
NA	TRBV27	NA	TRBJ2-7	CASRPRQAYEQYF	TGTGCCAGCAGGCCACGTCAGGCCTACGAGCAGTACTTC
TRBD1	TRBV6-1	NA	TRBJ2-3	CASSKRTGTDTQYF	TGTGCCAGCAGTAAAAGGACAGGGACAGATACGCAGTATTTT
NA	TRBV6-5	NA	TRBJ1-2	CASSYRGGYGYTF	TGTGCCAGCAGTTACAGGGGCGGGTATGGCTACACCTTC
NA	TRBV25-1	NA	TRBJ2-3	CASSEYAATGAQFF	TGTGCCAGCAGTGAATACGCAGCCACAGGTGCGCAGTTTTTT
TRBD1	TRBV6-1	NA	TRBJ2-7	CASSGQGAVYEQYF	TGTGCCAGCAGCGGACAGGGGGCCGTCTACGAGCAGTACTTC
NA	TRBV10-2	once	TRBJ2-5	CAGGTRGRDKDTQYF	TGCGCCGGGGGGACCAGGGGCCGGGACAAAGATACGCAGTACTTC
NA	TRBV10-3	few	TRBJ2-5	CAISDGDGYNEQYF	TGTGCCATCAGTGATGGGGACGGTTACAATGAGCAGTACTTC
NA	TRBV6-1	few	TRBJ2-2	CASGYIRELFF	TGTGCCAGCGGGTATATCAGGGAGCTGTTTTTT
NA	TRBV6-1	NA	TRBJ1-2	CASRRVDYGYTF	TGTGCCAGCCGCAGGGTAGATTATGGCTACACCTTC
NA	TRBV10-3	NA	TRBJ2-4	CATKVPGQANVQNF	TGTGCCACCAAGGTCCCGGGTCAGGCAAACGTCCAGAACTTC
TRBD1	TRBV6-1	NA	TRBJ2-3	CASSEREGGSSTDTQYF	TGTGCCAGCAGTGAACGGGAAGGGGGCAGCTCCACAGATACGCAGTATTTT
TRBD2	TRBV6-1	few	TRBJ2-7	CASRNELAGGPQQYF	TGTGCCAGCAGGAACGAGCTAGCGGGAGGCCCCCAGCAGTACTTC
TRBD2	TRBV27	NA	TRBJ2-7	CASSLSGSSYNEQYF	TGTGCCAGCAGTCTTAGCGGGAGCTCCTACAATGAGCAGTACTTC
NA	TRBV5-1	NA	TRBJ2-5	CASSLQGTNSETQYF	TGCGCCAGCAGCTTACAGGGCACAAACTCGGAGACCCAGTACTTC
NA	TRBV6-1	NA	TRBJ2-3	CAGLWSSGQETQYF	TGTGCGGGGCTATGGTCTTCTGGCCAAGAGACGCAGTATTTT
NA	TRBV5-1	NA	TRBJ2-4	CAGTGRRATNTQYF	TGCGCCGGCACGGGGCGGCGAGCCACAAACACGCAGTACTTC
NA	TRBV6-1	NA	TRBJ2-3	CARGVGGPDTDTQYF	TGTGCCAGGGGTGTTGGGGGCCCCGACACAGATACGCAGTATTTC
NA	TRBV6-1	NA	TRBJ2-1	CASTQRNEQFF	TGTGCCAGCACCCAGCGCAATGAGCAGTTCTTC
TRBD2	TRBV10-3	NA	TRBJ2-1	CAMSHSGGSQDAQFF	TGTGCCATGAGTCACTCGGGAGGGAGCCAAGATGCGCAGTTCTTT
NA	TRBV10-3	NA	TRBJ2-1	CAISGNIGDAQYF	TGTGCCATCAGCGGGAATATTGGGGATGCGCAGTATTTC
NA	TRBV6-1	medium-sized	TRBJ2-3	CASKSGSGTDTQYF	TGTGCCTCAAAATCGGGGTCTGGCACAGATACGCAGTATTTT
NA	TRBV24-1	NA	TRBJ2-5	CATSDGGGGVETQYF	TGTGCCACCAGTGATGGAGGGGGCGGGGTGGAGACCCAGTACTTC
TRBD2	TRBV7-2	medium-sized	TRBJ2-3	CASSLVRLAGTDTQYF	TGTGCCAGCAGCTTAGTTCGACTAGCCGGAACAGATACGCAGTATTTT
TRBD2	TRBV10-3	NA	TRBJ2-4	CAGNGGGEGEIQYF	TGTGCGGGGAACGGGGGGGGAGAGGGAGAGATCCAGTACTTC
TRBD2	TRBV7-9	NA	TRBJ2-3	CASSSRTSESTDTQYF	TGTGCCAGCAGCTCCCGGACTAGCGAGAGCACAGATACGCAGTATTTT
TRBD2	TRBV6-1	NA	TRBJ2-7	CASSGLAGAYNEQYF	TGTGCCAGCAGTGGACTAGCGGGAGCCTACAATGAGCAGTACTTC
NA	TRBV6-1	NA	TRBJ2-7	CASSQADFYEQYF	TGTGCCAGCAGCCAGGCGGACTTCTACGAGCAGTACTTC
NA	TRBV6-1	NA	TRBJ2-4	CARGTSATDIQYF	TGTGCCAGGGGAACGAGCGCCACAGACATTCAGTATTTC
NA	TRBV6-1	NA	TRBJ2-4	CGSRQGLGATDTQYF	TGTGGCAGCAGGCAGGGGCTGGGCGCCACAGACACTCAGTACTTC
NA	TRBV6-1	NA	TRBJ2-3	CASSSARISTDEQYF	TGTGCCAGCAGTAGCGCTAGAATAAGCACAGATGAGCAGTATTTT